The present T cell receptor beta chain was sequenced within a study of vaccination and CD4 T cells after COVID-19. Cultured CD4+ T cell DNA was sequenced using the Oncomine TCR Beta short-read assay. TCRdb re-called the PCR reads through MiXCR, storing one row per CDR3 protein. The table records around 10,000 distinct CDR3 sequences, roughly 54% of them present only once. Looked up from germline, CDR1 is MNHEY and CDR2 is SMNVEV (reference sequence). V shed 5 bases, J shed 4 bases, and the junction held 7 bases outside the gene matches. The CDR3 loop spans 14 amino acids. The sample's treatment: approximately nine-day PBMC culture with coronavirus spike peptide pools or control peptides (ViraFEST assay). Points on this clonotype: As yet, its antigen is unknown.

This TCR was sampled from a human donor who had recovered from COVID-19. This chain connects TRBV27 to TRBJ1-1, with 7 bases aligning to TRBD1. The sequencing sample was made of CD4+ T cells from blood, cultured in vitro. For the CDR3, the DNA is TGTGCCAGCAGTCCCGGGACAGTTCTCACTGAAGCTTTCTTT. Translating gives CASSPGTVLTEAFF.